Listed below are T cell receptor beta chains from one sample, sequenced in a study of high-grade serous ovarian cancer treatment subgroups. Clones were read by immunoSEQ multiplex PCR, and TCRdb kept only the in-frame ones, dropping some. Of 18,000 or so clones detected, about three quarters appear once; the ten largest clones hold approximately 6.4%. The sample consisted of tumor tissue. These TCRs come from a human donor with high-grade serous ovarian cancer. Each CDR3 is given with its conserved first and last residue. A D gene is named only where the DNA matches it firmly. A clone size is listed for some rows: how often the clone was seen (once, few, many), or a class if it is expanded.

CDR3 | DNA | length | J | size | D | V
CASSQKLAGGTNTGELFF | TGCGCCAGCAGCCAGAAACTAGCGGGAGGTACGAACACCGGGGAGCTGTTTTTT | 18 | TRBJ2-2 | NA | TRBD2 | TRBV4-3
CASSLVSGSIYYNEQFF | TGTGCCAGCAGCTTGGTAAGCGGGAGTATTTACTACAATGAGCAGTTCTTC | 17 | TRBJ2-1 | NA | TRBD2 | TRBV7-9
CASSFTGSTEAFF | TGTGCCAGCAGCTTCACAGGGAGCACTGAAGCTTTCTTT | 13 | TRBJ1-1 | NA | NA | TRBV2
CAWSPVDWATRETEAFF | TGTGCCTGGAGTCCCGTCGATTGGGCCACCCGCGAGACTGAAGCTTTCTTT | 17 | TRBJ1-1 | NA | NA | TRBV30
CASSLTPSEKLFF | TGTGCCAGCAGCTTAACCCCTTCTGAAAAACTGTTTTTT | 13 | TRBJ1-4 | NA | NA | TRBV7-3
CSAAPESTEAFF | TGCAGCGCCGCCCCCGAATCCACTGAAGCTTTCTTT | 12 | TRBJ1-1 | NA | NA | TRBV29-1
CASSPSGPLANEQFF | TGTGCCAGCAGTCCCTCCGGGCCACTAGCCAATGAGCAGTTCTTC | 15 | TRBJ2-1 | NA | NA | TRBV28
CASSPGGDGDIQYF | TGCGCCAGCAGCCCCGGCGGGGACGGAGACATTCAGTACTTC | 14 | TRBJ2-4 | NA | NA | TRBV5-1
CASSLEGQPYEQYF | TGCGCCAGCAGCTTGGAGGGACAGCCATACGAGCAGTACTTC | 14 | TRBJ2-7 | NA | TRBD1 | TRBV5-1
CASSGGPLDIQYF | TGTGCCAGCAGCGGGGGTCCTCTGGACATTCAGTACTTC | 13 | TRBJ2-4 | NA | NA | TRBV7-2
CASSLIQGNTEAFF | TGTGCCAGCAGCTTAATCCAAGGGAACACTGAAGCTTTCTTT | 14 | TRBJ1-1 | NA | NA | TRBV11-1
CASMGRGEAFF | TGTGCCAGTATGGGACGGGGTGAAGCTTTCTTT | 11 | TRBJ1-1 | few | NA | TRBV19
CASSSRVGQGAYEQYF | TGTGCCAGCAGTTCCCGCGTAGGACAGGGGGCTTACGAGCAGTACTTC | 16 | TRBJ2-7 | NA | TRBD1 | TRBV27
CASSIGAPGQGNIQYF | TGTGCCAGTAGTATAGGTGCACCTGGGCAGGGAAACATTCAGTACTTC | 16 | TRBJ2-4 | NA | NA | TRBV19
CASSFREAEFF | TGTGCCAGCAGCTTTAGGGAGGCAGAGTTCTTC | 11 | TRBJ2-1 | NA | NA | TRBV5-4
CASAVWLAGPSGANVLTF | TGTGCCAGCGCGGTGTGGCTAGCGGGCCCCTCTGGGGCCAACGTCCTGACTTTC | 18 | TRBJ2-6 | NA | TRBD2 | TRBV11-1
CASSPLREAAFF | TGTGCCAGCAGCCCCCTGCGTGAGGCAGCTTTCTTT | 12 | TRBJ1-1 | NA | NA | TRBV9
CASSFSPDGNYEQYF | TGTGCCAGCAGCTTTAGTCCGGACGGGAACTACGAGCAGTACTTC | 15 | TRBJ2-7 | NA | NA | TRBV5-6
CASSVGPTAYEQYF | TGTGCCAGCAGCGTAGGCCCAACCGCCTACGAGCAGTACTTC | 14 | TRBJ2-7 | NA | NA | TRBV9
CARSSNQPQHF | TGTGCCAGAAGCTCCAATCAGCCCCAGCATTTT | 11 | TRBJ1-5 | NA | NA | TRBV7-9
CASSQSGTANEKLFF | TGTGCCAGCAGCCAATCGGGTACGGCTAATGAAAAACTGTTTTTT | 15 | TRBJ1-4 | NA | NA | TRBV4-2
CASRTRQGASTGANVLTF | TGTGCCAGCAGAACCAGACAGGGGGCGTCGACTGGGGCCAACGTCCTGACTTTC | 18 | TRBJ2-6 | NA | TRBD1 | TRBV27
CASSPSTKDSYEQYF | TGTGCCAGCTCGCCCTCGACGAAGGACTCCTACGAGCAGTACTTC | 15 | TRBJ2-7 | once | NA | TRBV18
CASSETQGIAAEAFF | TGTGCCAGCAGTGAAACACAGGGGATCGCCGCTGAAGCTTTCTTT | 15 | TRBJ1-1 | NA | TRBD1 | TRBV2
CASSPDGGQLSYEQYF | TGTGCCAGCAGCCCAGATGGGGGACAGCTGTCCTACGAGCAGTACTTC | 16 | TRBJ2-7 | few | TRBD1 | TRBV5-4
CASSLTGTSYEQYF | TGTGCCAGCAGTTTGACAGGGACCTCCTACGAGCAGTACTTC | 14 | TRBJ2-7 | NA | TRBD1 | TRBV5-5
CASSPQRVAQHF | TGTGCCAGCAGTCCACAGCGGGTAGCCCAGCATTTT | 12 | TRBJ1-5 | few | NA | TRBV6-6
CATQTPGSNEKLFF | TGTGCCACCCAAACTCCGGGGTCTAATGAAAAACTGTTTTTT | 14 | TRBJ1-4 | once | NA | TRBV19
CASSQDPGQGAISPLHF | TGCGCCAGCAGCCAAGATCCAGGACAGGGGGCAATTTCACCCCTCCACTTT | 17 | TRBJ1-6 | NA | TRBD1 | TRBV4-3
CSARTGNTEAFF | TGCAGCGCCAGAACAGGGAACACTGAAGCTTTCTTT | 12 | TRBJ1-1 | NA | NA | TRBV29-1
CAISFGSYEQYF | TGTGCCATCAGTTTCGGGAGCTACGAGCAGTACTTC | 12 | TRBJ2-7 | NA | NA | TRBV10-3
CASSLGGHTEAFF | TGTGCCAGCAGTTTGGGAGGGCACACTGAAGCTTTCTTT | 13 | TRBJ1-1 | NA | NA | TRBV28
CASSPSINNSPLHF | TGCGCCAGCAGCCCGTCCATAAACAATTCACCCCTCCACTTT | 14 | TRBJ1-6 | NA | NA | TRBV4-1
CASSEAPTPAEQGRGDYGYTF | TGTGCCAGCAGTGAAGCCCCAACTCCCGCGGAACAGGGTAGAGGGGACTATGGCTACACCTTC | 21 | TRBJ1-2 | NA | NA | TRBV6-1
CASSSRTGDGYTF | TGTGCCAGCAGCTCCCGGACAGGAGATGGCTACACCTTC | 13 | TRBJ1-2 | NA | TRBD1 | TRBV7-9
CASSLGSSYEQYF | TGTGCCAGCAGCCTGGGAAGCTCCTACGAGCAGTACTTC | 13 | TRBJ2-7 | few | NA | TRBV5-4
CASSLTTTANSGNTIYF | TGTGCCAGCAGCTTAACCACGACAGCTAACTCTGGAAACACCATATATTTT | 17 | TRBJ1-3 | NA | NA | TRBV7-2